The clone carrying this TCR beta chain was counted only a few times. The antigen is undetermined. The record originates from a study of T cell repertoires in cytomegalovirus infection. Overall study context: Epitope selection comprised recently identified HLA-C-restricted CMV epitopes and well-studied HLA-B-restricted CMV epitopes. From public TCR beta signatures came an indication of both CMV infection and matching HLA type. Study findings and constraints: HLA-C-restricted CMV clonotypes gave the most frequent clonotype in two of eight donors. Carriage of CMV together with the relevant HLA was identifiable through cumulative public TCR beta family frequency.

Germline lookup yields CDR1 LGHNA and CDR2 YSLEER. The CDR3 covers 15 residues. V was cut by 5 bases and J by 6 bases, with 16 bases left in between. TCRdb used MiXCR to reprocess the reads, holding one entry per CDR3 protein. The sample has some 940,000 distinct CDR3 sequences, about a third seen once; the top ten hold 13%. The source was cultured CD8+ T cells from PBMCs, collected from culture after CMV antigen stimulation. The genes are TRBV4-3 and TRBJ2-2; tentatively, D is TRBD1 (5 bases). This sequence was found in a human donor in good health (CMV status not recorded). Some clones in this sample may be carry-over from other donors' samples. CDR3: CASSKDTIIPGELFF. Here the CDR3 DNA reads TGCGCCAGCAGCAAGGACACCATCATTCCCGGGGAGCTGTTTTTT.